The sequence of this TCR beta chain was determined in a study of glioma-infiltrating T cells. About the research overall: Blood libraries targeted roughly 4.5- to 11-fold coverage of about 900,000 T cells. Study-wide results and caveats: Shared blood CDR3 signature motifs marked patients with low tissue-blood divergence. Gliomas, especially low-grade, showed above-expected tissue-blood divergence; non-neoplastic patients showed below.

The count of this clonotype is one. Its antigen is still unknown. The junction differs from germline at one of its ends, possibly a read error. TCR alpha and beta CDR3 regions were amplified from RNA using iRepertoire nested multiplex PCR. Input was roughly 95-400 ng of tissue mRNA or PBMC total RNA. TCRdb independently ran MiXCR on the multiplex PCR reads; one entry per CDR3 protein. The top ten clones hold around 12% of a sample with a few hundred thousand distinct CDR3 sequences, more than 35% of them seen once. The clonotype was recovered from a human donor with low-grade glioma or glioblastoma, undergoing nonglioma brain surgery, or in good health (not recorded which). The sample was glioma tissue, nonneoplastic brain tissue, or PBMCs (not recorded which).

CDR3 coding DNA: TGTGCCAGCAGCCAAGGGTGGTTAATTAGCGGGAGGAACACAGATACGCAGTGTTTT. It yields the protein CASSQGWLISGRNTDTQCF. The rearrangement joins TRBV4-2 to TRBJ2-3; 10 bases map to TRBD2. The CDR3 has 19 amino acids. Looked up from germline, CDR1 is LGHNA and CDR2 is YNFKEQ.